This T cell receptor (beta chain) was captured by sequencing in a study of blood T cells in healthy people across ages. PBMCs numbering at least 6.5 million were isolated per sample. The V gene's germline CDR1 is SGDLS and CDR2 YYNGEE. This CDR3 has 13 amino acids. Deletions cut 0 bases from V and 5 bases from J, with 8 bases between. In its sample, this clonotype was seen many times. Next came a second PCR, run for about 6 to 12 cycles, which used a sample-barcoded 5' primer along with a J-beta primer mix. A single record per CDR3 protein comes from TCRdb applying MiXCR to the 5' RACE reads. The sample consists of about 650,000 distinct CDR3 sequences, 32% of them appearing once.

The V gene is TRBV9, the J gene TRBJ1-1; D is ambiguous. This clonotype was obtained from a woman at least 80 years old in good health. Sequencing used blood. CDR3 amino acids: CASSVAAGTEAFF. Here the CDR3 DNA reads TGTGCCAGCAGCGTAGCAGCGGGGACTGAAGCTTTCTTT.